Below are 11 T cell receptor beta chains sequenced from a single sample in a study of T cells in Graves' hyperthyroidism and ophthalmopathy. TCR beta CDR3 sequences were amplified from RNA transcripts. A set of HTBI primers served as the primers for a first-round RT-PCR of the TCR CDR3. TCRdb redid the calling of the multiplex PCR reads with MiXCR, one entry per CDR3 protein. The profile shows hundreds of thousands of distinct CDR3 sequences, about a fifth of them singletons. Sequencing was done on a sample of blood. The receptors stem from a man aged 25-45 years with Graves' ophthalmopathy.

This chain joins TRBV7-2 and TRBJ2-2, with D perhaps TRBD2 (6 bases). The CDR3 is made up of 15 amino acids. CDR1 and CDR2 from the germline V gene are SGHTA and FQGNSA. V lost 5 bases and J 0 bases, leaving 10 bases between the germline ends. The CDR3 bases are TGTGCCAGCAGCATAAGGACTACGAACACCGGGGAGCTGTTTTTT. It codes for CASSIRTTNTGELFF.

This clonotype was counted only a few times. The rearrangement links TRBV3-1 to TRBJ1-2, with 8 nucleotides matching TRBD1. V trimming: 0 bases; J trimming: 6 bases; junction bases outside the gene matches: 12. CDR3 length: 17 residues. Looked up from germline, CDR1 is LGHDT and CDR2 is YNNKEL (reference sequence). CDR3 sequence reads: CASSQEVWAGGADGYTF. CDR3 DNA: TGTGCCAGCAGCCAAGAGGTGTGGGCAGGGGGCGCGGATGGCTACACCTTC.

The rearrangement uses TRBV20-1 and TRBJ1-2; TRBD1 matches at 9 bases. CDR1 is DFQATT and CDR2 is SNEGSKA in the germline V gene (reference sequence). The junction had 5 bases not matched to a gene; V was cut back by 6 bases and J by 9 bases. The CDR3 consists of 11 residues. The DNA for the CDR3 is TGCAGTGCCCGGACAGGGGAGTGCTACACCTTC. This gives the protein CSARTGECYTF.

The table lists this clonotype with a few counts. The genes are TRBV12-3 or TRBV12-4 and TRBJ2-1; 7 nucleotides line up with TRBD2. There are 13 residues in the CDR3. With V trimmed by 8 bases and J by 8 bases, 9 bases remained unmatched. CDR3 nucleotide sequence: TGTGCCAGCGGGGCGGGAGAGTTTGATGAGCAGTTCTTC. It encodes CASGAGEFDEQFF.

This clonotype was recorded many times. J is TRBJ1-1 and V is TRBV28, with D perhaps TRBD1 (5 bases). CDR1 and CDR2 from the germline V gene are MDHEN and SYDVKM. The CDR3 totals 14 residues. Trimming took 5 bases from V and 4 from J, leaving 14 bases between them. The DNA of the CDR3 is TGTGCCAGCAGTGCGGGGGGGGGAGGCACTGAAGCTTTCTTT. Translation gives CASSAGGGGTEAFF.

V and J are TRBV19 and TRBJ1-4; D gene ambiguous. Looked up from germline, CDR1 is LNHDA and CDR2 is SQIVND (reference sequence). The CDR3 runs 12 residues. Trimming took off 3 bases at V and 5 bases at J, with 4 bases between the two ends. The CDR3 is CASSIPNEKLFF. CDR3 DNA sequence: TGTGCCAGTAGTATCCCCAATGAAAAACTGTTTTTT.

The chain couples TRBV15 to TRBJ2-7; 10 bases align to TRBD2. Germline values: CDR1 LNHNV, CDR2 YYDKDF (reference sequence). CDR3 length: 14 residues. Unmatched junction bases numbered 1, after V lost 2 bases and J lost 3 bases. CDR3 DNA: TGTGCCACCAGCAGACAGCGGGAGGGCTACGAGCAGTACTTC. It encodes CATSRQREGYEQYF.

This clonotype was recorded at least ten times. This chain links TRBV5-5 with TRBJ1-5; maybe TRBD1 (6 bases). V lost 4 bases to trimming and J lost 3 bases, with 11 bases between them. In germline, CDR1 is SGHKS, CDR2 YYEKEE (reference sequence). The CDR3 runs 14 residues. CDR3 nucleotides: TGTGCCAGCAGCCCGGACAGTTTCAATCAGCCCCAGCATTTT. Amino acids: CASSPDSFNQPQHF. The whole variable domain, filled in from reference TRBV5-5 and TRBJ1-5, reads DAGVTQSPTHLIKTRGQQVTLRCSPISGHKSVSWYQQVLGQGPQFIFQYYEKEERGRGNFPDRFSARQFPNYSSELNVNALLLGDSALYLCASSPDSFNQPQHFGDGTRLSIL.

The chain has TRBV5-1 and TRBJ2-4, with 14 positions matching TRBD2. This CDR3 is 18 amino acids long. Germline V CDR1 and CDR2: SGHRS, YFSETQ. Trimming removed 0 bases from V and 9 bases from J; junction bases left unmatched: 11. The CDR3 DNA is TGCGCCAGCAGCTTGGATCTGACTAGCGGGAGGGCGGGAGCCATTCAGTACTTC. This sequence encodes CASSLDLTSGRAGAIQYF.

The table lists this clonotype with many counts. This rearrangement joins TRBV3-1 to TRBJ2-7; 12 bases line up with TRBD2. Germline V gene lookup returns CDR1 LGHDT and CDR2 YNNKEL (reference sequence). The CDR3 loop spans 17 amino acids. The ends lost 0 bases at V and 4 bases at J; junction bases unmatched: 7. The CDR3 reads CASSQDGSGLAGYEQYF. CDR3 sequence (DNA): TGTGCCAGCAGCCAAGATGGGTCGGGACTAGCGGGTTACGAGCAGTACTTC.

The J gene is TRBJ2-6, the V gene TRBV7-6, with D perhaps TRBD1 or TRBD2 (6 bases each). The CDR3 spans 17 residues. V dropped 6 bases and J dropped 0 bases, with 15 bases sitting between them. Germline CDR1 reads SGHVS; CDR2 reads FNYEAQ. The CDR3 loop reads CASSPVGGASGANVLTF. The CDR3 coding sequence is TGTGCCAGCAGTCCAGTGGGGGGCGCCTCTGGGGCCAACGTCCTGACTTTC. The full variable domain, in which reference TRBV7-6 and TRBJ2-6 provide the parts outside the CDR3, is GAGVSQSPRYKVTKRGQDVALRCDPISGHVSLYWYRQALGQGPEFLTYFNYEAQQDKSGLPNDRFSAERPEGSISTLTIQRTEQRDSAMYRCASSPVGGASGANVLTFGAGSRLTVL.